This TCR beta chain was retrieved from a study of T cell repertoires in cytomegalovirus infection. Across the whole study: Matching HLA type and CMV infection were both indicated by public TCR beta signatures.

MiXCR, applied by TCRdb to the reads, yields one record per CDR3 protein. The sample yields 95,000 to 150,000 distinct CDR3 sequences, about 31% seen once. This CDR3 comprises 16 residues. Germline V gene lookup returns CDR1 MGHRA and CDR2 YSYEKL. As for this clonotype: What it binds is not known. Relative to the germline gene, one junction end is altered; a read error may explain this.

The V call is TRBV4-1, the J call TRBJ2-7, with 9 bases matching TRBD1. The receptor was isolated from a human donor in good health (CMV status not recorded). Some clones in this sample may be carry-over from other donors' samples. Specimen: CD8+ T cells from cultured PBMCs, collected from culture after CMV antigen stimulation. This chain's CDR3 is CASSQQGGTGIYEQYF. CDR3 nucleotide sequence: TGTGCCAGCAGCCAGCAGGGAGGGACAGGGATATACGAGCAGTACTTC.